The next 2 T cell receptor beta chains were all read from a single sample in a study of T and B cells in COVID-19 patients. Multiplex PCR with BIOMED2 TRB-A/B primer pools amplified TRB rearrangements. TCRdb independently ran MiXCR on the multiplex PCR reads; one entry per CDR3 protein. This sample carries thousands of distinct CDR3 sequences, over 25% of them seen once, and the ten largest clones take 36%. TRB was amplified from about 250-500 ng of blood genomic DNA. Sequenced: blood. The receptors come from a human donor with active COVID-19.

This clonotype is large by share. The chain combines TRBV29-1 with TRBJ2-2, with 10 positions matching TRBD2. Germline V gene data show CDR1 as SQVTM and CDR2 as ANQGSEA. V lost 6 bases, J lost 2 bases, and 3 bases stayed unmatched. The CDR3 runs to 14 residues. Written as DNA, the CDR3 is TGCAGCGTAGGACTAGCGGTTAACACCGGGGAGCTGTTTTTT. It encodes CSVGLAVNTGELFF.

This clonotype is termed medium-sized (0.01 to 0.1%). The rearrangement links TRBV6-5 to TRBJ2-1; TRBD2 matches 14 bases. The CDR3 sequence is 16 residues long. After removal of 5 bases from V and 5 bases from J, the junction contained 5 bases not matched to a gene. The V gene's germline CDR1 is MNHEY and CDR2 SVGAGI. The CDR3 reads CASSVRTSGGNNEQFF. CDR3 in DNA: TGTGCCAGCAGTGTTCGGACTAGCGGGGGGAACAATGAGCAGTTCTTC.